This paragraph covers one T cell receptor (beta chain) sequence. These data are taken from a study of blood T cell repertoires in COVID-19. In the study overall: PBMCs, B-cell-depleted T cells, or T cells provided the cDNA or gDNA that made up the material.

Assay: immunoSEQ multiplex PCR; the TCRdb copy retains only in-frame clones and omits some. The sample contains approximately 200,000 clones, 86% of which appear only once. Resolution of symptoms, clearance, or two negative PCRs was present in recovered Cohort 3 donors. Germline CDR1 is MDHEN and CDR2 is SYDVKM. The CDR3 totals 14 residues. Trimming pared 11 bases from V and 5 bases from J, leaving 16 bases between. The TCR comes from a woman aged 30 to 39 who had recovered from COVID-19. The sequenced sample was PBMCs or T cells enriched from blood (not recorded which). The chain couples TRBV28 to TRBJ1-6; D is ambiguous. The CDR3 coding sequence is TGTGCCGTTTCCTCAACGAGTAATAATTCACCCCTCCACTTT. This encodes CAVSSTSNNSPLHF.